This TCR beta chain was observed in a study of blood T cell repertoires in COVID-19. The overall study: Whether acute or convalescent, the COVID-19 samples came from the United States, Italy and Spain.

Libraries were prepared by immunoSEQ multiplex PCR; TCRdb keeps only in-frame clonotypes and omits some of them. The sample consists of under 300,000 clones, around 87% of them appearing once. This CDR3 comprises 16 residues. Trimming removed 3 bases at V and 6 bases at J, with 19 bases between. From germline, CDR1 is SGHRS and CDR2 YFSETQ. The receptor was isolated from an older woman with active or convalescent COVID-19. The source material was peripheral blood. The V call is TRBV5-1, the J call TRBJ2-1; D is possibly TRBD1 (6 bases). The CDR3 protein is CASSSPTGVASNEQFF. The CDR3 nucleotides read TGCGCCAGCAGCTCCCCGACAGGCGTGGCCAGCAATGAGCAGTTCTTC.